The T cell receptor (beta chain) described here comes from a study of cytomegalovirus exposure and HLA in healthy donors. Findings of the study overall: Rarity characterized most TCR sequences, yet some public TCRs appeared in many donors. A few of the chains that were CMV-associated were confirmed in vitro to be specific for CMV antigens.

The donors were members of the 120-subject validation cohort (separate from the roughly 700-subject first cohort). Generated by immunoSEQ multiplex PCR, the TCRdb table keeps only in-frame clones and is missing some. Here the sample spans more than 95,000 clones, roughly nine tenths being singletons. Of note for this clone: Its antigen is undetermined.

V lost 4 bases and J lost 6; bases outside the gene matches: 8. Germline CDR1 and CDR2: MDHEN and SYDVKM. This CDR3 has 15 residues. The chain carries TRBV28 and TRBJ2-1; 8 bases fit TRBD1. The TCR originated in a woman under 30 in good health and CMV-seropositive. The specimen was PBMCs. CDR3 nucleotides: TGTGCCAGCAGTTCTCGACAGGGGTCGCCCAATGAGCAGTTCTTC. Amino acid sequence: CASSSRQGSPNEQFF.